The 17 T cell receptor beta chains below come from one sample, sequenced in a study of cytomegalovirus exposure and HLA in healthy donors. 60 Vbeta and 13 Jbeta primers were used in PCR. Generated by immunoSEQ multiplex PCR, the TCRdb table keeps only in-frame clones and is missing some. The sample holds about 120,000 clones; 65% to 80% are singletons and the top ten take 2.5% to 3.5%. The sequenced sample was PBMCs. These receptors originate from a woman between 40 and 50 years old in good health and CMV-seropositive.

The chain uses TRBV27 and TRBJ1-1; TRBD1 matches 7 bases. V was pared by 6 bases and J by 4 bases, with 5 bases of the junction left unmatched. The CDR3 is made up of 13 amino acids. Per germline, CDR1 MNHEY and CDR2 SMNVEV (reference sequence). Here the CDR3 reads CASRSTGPTEAFF. The CDR3 nucleotides read TGTGCCAGCAGATCGACAGGGCCCACTGAAGCTTTCTTT.

This chain connects TRBV5-1 to TRBJ2-1; 10 nucleotides align to TRBD2. The CDR3 has 18 residues. V lost 2 bases to trimming and J lost 0 bases; unmatched junction nucleotides: 8. Germline V gene data show CDR1 as SGHRS and CDR2 as YFSETQ. CDR3 amino acids: CASSFWASGGSSYNEQFF. The CDR3 bases are TGCGCCAGCAGCTTCTGGGCTAGCGGGGGAAGCTCCTACAATGAGCAGTTCTTC. Full variable domain (outside the CDR3, taken from reference TRBV5-1 and TRBJ2-1): KAGVTQTPRYLIKTRGQQVTLSCSPISGHRSVSWYQQTPGQGLQFLFEYFSETQRNKGNFPGRFSGRQFSNSRSEMNVSTLELGDSALYLCASSFWASGGSSYNEQFFGPGTRLTVL.

This sequence joins TRBV19 and TRBJ1-2, with TRBD1 identical over 7 bases. CDR1 is LNHDA, CDR2 SQIVND, per germline (reference sequence). The CDR3 sequence is 14 residues long. Germline trimming cut 4 bases from V and 0 bases from J; bases unmatched to any gene: 2. The CDR3 DNA follows: TGTGCCAGTAGTAGGGACAGAGCTAACTATGGCTACACCTTC. Translation: CASSRDRANYGYTF.

The chain has TRBV29-1 and TRBJ2-7; tentative D call: TRBD1 (5 bases). Between the trimmed V and J ends, which lost 5 bases and 0 bases, there was a span of 11 bases. The CDR3 is 13 residues long. Germline values: CDR1 SQVTM, CDR2 ANQGSEA. The CDR3 is CSVRQGLSYEQYF. CDR3 bases: TGCAGCGTTCGGCAGGGCCTCTCCTACGAGCAGTACTTC.

The V gene is TRBV12-5, the J gene TRBJ1-6, with 7 nucleotides matching TRBD1. V shed 3 bases, J shed 10 bases, and the junction held 6 bases outside the gene matches. Per the germline V gene, CDR1 is LGHNT and CDR2 is FRNRAP. This CDR3 has 14 residues. The chain's CDR3 is CASGFKGAESPLHF. CDR3 sequence (DNA): TGTGCTAGTGGTTTCAAGGGGGCGGAATCACCCCTCCACTTT.

The chain carries TRBV29-1 and TRBJ1-2; TRBD1 matches 10 bases. Germline V lookup: CDR1 SQVTM, CDR2 ANQGSEA. This CDR3 region has 13 residues. V lost 7 bases and J lost 6; bases outside the gene matches: 8. DNA for the CDR3: TGCAGCGGGGACGGACAGGGGGTCCATGGCTACACCTTC. It yields the protein CSGDGQGVHGYTF.

This clone has a handful of counts. V usage is TRBV12-2 and J usage is TRBJ1-1. TRBV12-2 is a pseudogene segment. CDR3 size: 17 residues. CDR3 DNA: TGTGCAAGTCGCTTAGCGTGGAGTCTCGGGGAAAACACTGAAGCTTTCTTT. It translates to CASRLAWSLGENTEAFF.

The chain recombines TRBV11-3 with TRBJ2-7; possible D gene TRBD1, 5 bases. Germline V gene lookup returns CDR1 SGHNT and CDR2 YENEEA. Trimming took 1 base from V and 1 from J, leaving 20 bases between them. CDR3 length: 18 residues. The CDR3 DNA is TGTGCCAGCAGCTTAGGCCCCAGGGTGGATCCCATTTCCTACGAGCAGTACTTC. Translating gives CASSLGPRVDPISYEQYF.

The chain has TRBV11-3 and TRBJ2-1; no definite D call. The CDR3 length is 13 residues. Germline lookup yields CDR1 SGHNT and CDR2 YENEEA. V lost 5 bases to trimming and J lost 0 bases, with 5 bases between them. DNA for the CDR3: TGTGCCAGCAGCCCTCGCTCCTACAATGAGCAGTTCTTC. This gives the protein CASSPRSYNEQFF.

This clone has more than one count but fewer than ten. V gene TRBV6-5 combines with J gene TRBJ1-3; D remains ambiguous. V lost 3 bases, J lost 0 bases, and 9 bases lay in between. Germline V lookup: CDR1 MNHEY, CDR2 SVGAGI. The CDR3 totals 15 residues. In DNA, the CDR3 is TGTGCCAGCAGTTATCGGGAGGGCTCTGGAAACACCATATATTTT. This translates into CASSYREGSGNTIYF.

This chain connects TRBV6-5 to TRBJ2-7, with D perhaps TRBD1 (6 bases). This CDR3 is built from 13 residues. Between the trimmed V and J ends, which lost 6 bases and 3 bases, there was a span of 12 bases. The germline V gene has CDR1 MNHEY and CDR2 SVGAGI. This CDR3 is CASSRTEGYEQYF. Here the CDR3 DNA reads TGTGCCAGCAGCCGGACAGAGGGCTACGAGCAGTACTTC.

This clone was recorded a few times. V and J are TRBV19 and TRBJ2-1, with TRBD2 matching over 14 bases. The CDR3 extends over 19 amino acids. Germline V lookup: CDR1 LNHDA, CDR2 SQIVND (reference sequence). V shed 7 bases and J 7 bases; nucleotides not matched to a gene: 18. CDR3 sequence reads: CASTVGLAGGIQDINEQFF. The CDR3, as DNA: TGTGCCAGTACCGTCGGACTAGCGGGAGGTATACAAGATATTAATGAGCAGTTCTTC. The whole variable domain, remainder taken from reference TRBV19 and TRBJ2-1, is DGGITQSPKYLFRKEGQNVTLSCEQNLNHDAMYWYRQDPGQGLRLIYYSQIVNDFQKGDIAEGYSVSREKKESFPLTVTSAQKNPTAFYLCASTVGLAGGIQDINEQFFGPGTRLTVL.

The chain is built from TRBV27 and TRBJ1-1; the D gene is possibly TRBD1 (6 bases). The CDR3 spans 13 residues. V dropped 4 bases and J dropped 1 base, with 7 bases sitting between them. Germline CDR1 MNHEY, CDR2 SMNVEV (reference sequence). CDR3: CASSYRANTEAFF. The CDR3 DNA follows: TGTGCCAGCAGTTACAGGGCGAACACTGAAGCTTTCTTT.

V is TRBV4-2 and J is TRBJ1-2, with D unclear. V was cut by 4 bases and J by 6 bases, with 12 bases left in between. This CDR3 is 13 amino acids long. Germline values: CDR1 LGHNA, CDR2 YNFKEQ. CDR3 nucleotide sequence: TGTGCCAGCAGCCCCCCGAGGGAAGATGGCTACACCTTC. This translates into CASSPPREDGYTF.

The CDR3 sequence: CASAARRYNEQFF. The CDR3, as DNA: TGTGCCAGCGCGGCTAGACGGTACAATGAGCAGTTCTTC. The chain employs TRBV7-3 and TRBJ2-1; unclear D gene. V lost 8 bases and J lost 4, with 12 bases in between. Germline V gene lookup returns CDR1 SGHTA and CDR2 FQGTGA. The CDR3 length is 13 residues.

The chain links TRBV10-2 to TRBJ2-5, with 12 bases fitting TRBD2. V lost 5 bases and J lost 5; bases outside the gene matches: 3. Germline assignment: CDR1 WSHSY and CDR2 SAAADI. The CDR3 covers 14 residues. CDR3 DNA sequence: TGCGCCAGCAGTCTAGCGGGAGGGGGGGAGACCCAGTACTTC. Protein product: CASSLAGGGETQYF.

The chain employs TRBV5-1 and TRBJ2-7, with 8 bases aligning to TRBD1. Germline V gene sequence: CDR1 SGHRS, CDR2 YFSETQ. V dropped 1 base and J dropped 5; count of bases not matched to a gene: 8. There are 15 residues in the CDR3. Here the CDR3 reads CASSLMVQGANEQYF. CDR3 DNA: TGCGCCAGCAGCTTGATGGTGCAGGGGGCGAACGAGCAGTACTTC.